This T cell receptor beta chain was sequenced in a study of T cell responses to AZD1222 COVID-19 vaccine. Findings and caveats of the study: The breadth and depth of Spike-specific TCRs increased once two AZD1222 doses had been given. As reported, nearly half of all spike-specific TCRs target variant regions that are unmutated. In a largely white British group with more females than males, clonal diversity was possibly underestimated. No repertoire was sampled before or during the peak T cell response, only after it.

Germline values: CDR1 SGHAT, CDR2 FQNNGV. This CDR3 region has 13 residues. V lost 6 bases to trimming and J lost 14 bases, with 17 bases between them. Clones were sequenced by immunoSEQ multiplex PCR, and TCRdb holds only the in-frame ones, with some missing. The sample consists of about 80,000 clones, more than 85% of them appearing once. A remark on this clone: Its antigen is not known.

The receptor was isolated from an adult who received the AZD1222 COVID-19 vaccine. The chain links TRBV11-2 to TRBJ1-6; D remains ambiguous. Source: peripheral blood, taken 28 days after the second AZD1222 dose. CDR3 DNA: TGTGCCAGCAGGGGGAGGCCCCCGAGGACCCTCCACTTT. Its protein product is CASRGRPPRTLHF.